The rows below give T cell receptor beta chains drawn from one sample of a study of human T cells and chemical hapten exposure. TCRdb processed the RACE reads anew with MiXCR; each CDR3 protein has one entry. There are some 300,000 distinct CDR3 sequences in the sample; 4.5% to 7% occur only once, and about 8.2% lies in the top ten. The material sequenced was whole blood, taken in connection with sensitization to the hapten diphenylcyclopropenone (DPC). The receptors derive from a woman aged 18 to 35 with alopecia areata. Some clones in this sample may be carry-over from other donors' samples. Each CDR3 is given with its conserved first and last residue. A D gene is named only where the DNA matches it firmly. Only part of the rows carry a size: once, few, many, or a class if the clone is expanded.

>-|TRBJ1-2|TRBV5-1|-
CASSRWSRDYGYTF
TGCGCCAGCAGCCGGTGGAGTAGGGACTATGGCTACACCTTC
>few|TRBJ2-7|TRBV6-5|-
CASSYSQVGSAYEQYF
TGTGCCAGCAGTTACTCGCAGGTGGGGTCAGCCTACGAGCAGTACTTC
>few|TRBJ1-2|TRBV6-1|TRBD1
CASNWETGSFGYTF
TGTGCCAGCAATTGGGAGACAGGGTCGTTTGGCTACACCTTC
>few|TRBJ2-3|TRBV19|-
CASSIEKGTDTQYF
TGTGCCAGTAGTATAGAGAAGGGGACAGATACGCAGTATTTT
>medium-sized|TRBJ2-1|TRBV13|-
CASSFISLDLVF
TGTGCCAGCAGCTTTATTAGTCTGGATTTAGTCTTC
>few|TRBJ1-1|TRBV6-5|TRBD1
CASSYTTGVNTEAFF
TGTGCCAGCAGTTACACTACAGGGGTGAACACTGAAGCTTTCTTT
>-|TRBJ2-1|TRBV18|TRBD1
CASSPPSGQGMREQFF
TGTGCCAGCTCACCACCATCGGGACAGGGTATGAGGGAGCAGTTCTTC
>many|TRBJ1-1|TRBV7-2|-
CASSLAPGLNTEAFF
TGTGCCAGCAGCTTAGCTCCAGGCCTGAACACTGAAGCTTTCTTT
>-|TRBJ1-1|TRBV9|TRBD1
CASSVTGVGTEAFF
TGTGCCAGCAGCGTCACAGGGGTTGGAACTGAAGCTTTCTTT
>-|TRBJ2-7|TRBV20-1|-
CSARDSLLNNNYEQYF
TGCAGTGCTAGAGATAGCCTTCTAAATAACAACTACGAGCAGTACTTC
>-|TRBJ2-5|TRBV6-6|-
CAIKVVQETQYF
TGTGCCATCAAAGTTGTCCAAGAGACCCAGTACTTC
>few|TRBJ1-4|TRBV19|-
CASSIDLEDEKLFF
TGTGCCAGTAGTATAGATCTTGAGGACGAAAAACTGTTTTTT
>many|TRBJ2-1|TRBV7-2|TRBD2
CASILAGRNNNEQFF
TGTGCCAGCATTTTAGCGGGGCGTAACAACAATGAGCAGTTCTTC
>few|TRBJ2-1|TRBV7-3|-
CASRAGGPYNEQFF
TGTGCCAGCAGGGCCGGGGGGCCCTACAATGAGCAGTTCTTC
>many|TRBJ1-1|TRBV12-5|-
CASGLTGNTEAFF
TGTGCTAGTGGTTTGACAGGGAACACTGAAGCTTTCTTT
>few|TRBJ2-3|TRBV6-6|TRBD2
CASSGLAADTQYF
TGTGCCAGCAGTGGGCTAGCGGCAGATACGCAGTATTTT
>-|TRBJ1-2|TRBV5-1|-
CASSLEGVYTF
TGCGCCAGCAGCTTGGAAGGCGTCTACACCTTC
>-|TRBJ1-2|TRBV7-2|-
CASRPGRNYGYTF
TGTGCCAGCAGGCCAGGGAGGAACTATGGCTACACCTTC
>-|TRBJ2-6|TRBV4-1|TRBD1
CASSRRQGTGANVLTF
TGCGCCAGCAGCCGCCGACAGGGGACCGGGGCCAACGTCCTGACTTTC
>-|TRBJ1-5|TRBV20-1|-
CSAPREGNQPQHF
TGCAGTGCCCCCAGGGAAGGCAATCAGCCCCAGCATTTT
>many|TRBJ1-2|TRBV4-3|-
CASSQFTQGDGYTF
TGCGCCAGCAGCCAATTTACCCAGGGTGATGGCTACACCTTC
>many|TRBJ1-2|TRBV21-1|-
CASSQNLYRDRDYGYTF
TGTGCCAGCAGCCAAAACCTCTACCGGGACAGGGACTATGGCTACACCTTC
>many|TRBJ1-1|TRBV3-1|-
CASSQGGYEAFF
TGTGCCAGCAGCCAGGGAGGGTATGAAGCTTTCTTT
>many|TRBJ1-4|TRBV4-1|TRBD1
CASSRGQGNSANEKLFF
TGCGCCAGCAGCCGCGGACAGGGGAATTCAGCTAATGAAAAACTGTTTTTT
>-|TRBJ1-2|TRBV11-2|-
CASSLPATDVDYGYTF
TGTGCCAGCAGCCTTCCGGCTACAGACGTGGACTATGGCTACACCTTC
>many|TRBJ2-3|TRBV20-1|-
CSASRLAAGADTQYF
TGCAGCGCCTCCAGGCTAGCGGCAGGGGCAGATACGCAGTATTTT
>many|TRBJ2-7|TRBV6-5|TRBD1
CASSSGQGISYEQYF
TGTGCCAGCTCTTCGGGACAGGGGATATCCTACGAGCAGTACTTC
>few|TRBJ2-1|TRBV20-1|-
CSASKPADEQFF
TGCAGTGCTTCAAAACCGGCCGATGAGCAGTTCTTC
>many|TRBJ2-3|TRBV7-2|-
CASSPHGGGRFGQYF
TGTGCCAGCAGCCCCCACGGCGGCGGCCGCTTTGGGCAGTATTTT
>-|TRBJ2-2|TRBV10-3|TRBD1
CAISVTGQGNTGELFF
TGTGCCATCAGTGTTACCGGACAGGGGAACACCGGGGAGCTGTTTTTT
>many|TRBJ2-7|TRBV12-3/TRBV12-4|TRBD1
CASSPSGQGGEQYF
TGTGCCAGCAGCCCTTCGGGACAGGGAGGCGAGCAGTACTTC
>many|TRBJ2-3|TRBV7-2|-
CASSPPLRTDTQYF
TGTGCCAGCAGCCCCCCCCTTCGCACAGATACGCAGTATTTT
>-|TRBJ1-1|TRBV29-1|-
CSVSTSDTEAFF
TGCAGCGTCTCGACCTCTGACACTGAAGCTTTCTTT
>-|TRBJ2-1|TRBV12-3/TRBV12-4|-
CASSTWNNEQFF
TGTGCCAGCAGTACTTGGAACAATGAGCAGTTCTTC
>-|TRBJ1-4|TRBV27|-
CASSRQWGEKLFF
TGTGCCAGCAGCAGACAGTGGGGTGAAAAACTGTTTTTT
>many|TRBJ1-2|TRBV29-1|-
CSGYQGADGYTF
TGCAGCGGATATCAGGGAGCGGATGGCTACACCTTC